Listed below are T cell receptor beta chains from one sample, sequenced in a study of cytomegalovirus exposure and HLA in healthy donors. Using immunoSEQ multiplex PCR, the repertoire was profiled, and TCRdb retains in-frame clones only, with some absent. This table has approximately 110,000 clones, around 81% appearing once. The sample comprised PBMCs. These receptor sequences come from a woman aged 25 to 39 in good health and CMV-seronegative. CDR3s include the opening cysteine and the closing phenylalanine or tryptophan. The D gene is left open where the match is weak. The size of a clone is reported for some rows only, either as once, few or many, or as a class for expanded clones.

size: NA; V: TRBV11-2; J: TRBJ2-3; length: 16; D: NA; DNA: TGTGCCAGCAGCTTAGGGCGAGCGGCATTAACAGATACGCAGTATTTT; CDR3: CASSLGRAALTDTQYF
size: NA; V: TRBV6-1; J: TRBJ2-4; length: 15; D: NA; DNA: TGTGCCAGCAGTGGGACAGAAATAGCCAAAAACATTCAGTACTTC; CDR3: CASSGTEIAKNIQYF
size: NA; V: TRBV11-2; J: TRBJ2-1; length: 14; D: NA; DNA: TGTGCCAGCAGCTTAGTATCGCGAACCAATGAGCAGTTCTTC; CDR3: CASSLVSRTNEQFF
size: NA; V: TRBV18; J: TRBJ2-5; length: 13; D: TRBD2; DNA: TGTGCCAGCTCACGGGACTATCAAGAGACCCAGTACTTC; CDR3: CASSRDYQETQYF
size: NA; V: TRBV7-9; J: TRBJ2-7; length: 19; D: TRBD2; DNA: TGTTCCAGCAGCCCGACCCTCGGACTAGCGGGAGCTAGCTGGGGCGAGCAGTACTTC; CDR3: CSSSPTLGLAGASWGEQYF
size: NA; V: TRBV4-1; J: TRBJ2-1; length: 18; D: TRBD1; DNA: TGCGCCAGCAGCCAAGCCCCCGGGGGGACAGGGGGGCTGAATGAGCAGTTCTTC; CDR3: CASSQAPGGTGGLNEQFF
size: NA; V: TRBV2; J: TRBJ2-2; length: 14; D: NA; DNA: TGTGCCAGCAGTCTGTTGTTATTGAGCGGGGAGCTGTTTTTT; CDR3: CASSLLLLSGELFF
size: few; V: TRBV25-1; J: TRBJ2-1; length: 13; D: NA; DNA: TGTGCCAGCAGTGAGGTATACAGGGCCGAGCAGTTCTTC; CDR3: CASSEVYRAEQFF
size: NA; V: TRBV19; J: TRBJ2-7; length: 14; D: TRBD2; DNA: TGTGCCAGTAGCCGTCAGCGGGGAGACTACGAGCAGTACTTC; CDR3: CASSRQRGDYEQYF
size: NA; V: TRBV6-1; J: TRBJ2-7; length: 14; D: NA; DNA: TGTGCCAGCAGTGAAAGCCGTTACTCCTACGAGCAGTACTTC; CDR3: CASSESRYSYEQYF
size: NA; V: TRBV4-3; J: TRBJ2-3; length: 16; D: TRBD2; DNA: TGCGCCAGCAGCCAAGACTTCCCCCAGACTAGCGGGGCGCAGTATTTT; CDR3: CASSQDFPQTSGAQYF
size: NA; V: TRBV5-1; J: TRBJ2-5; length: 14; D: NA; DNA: TGCGCCAGCAGCGCAACAGGGTATCAAGAGACCCAGTACTTC; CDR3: CASSATGYQETQYF